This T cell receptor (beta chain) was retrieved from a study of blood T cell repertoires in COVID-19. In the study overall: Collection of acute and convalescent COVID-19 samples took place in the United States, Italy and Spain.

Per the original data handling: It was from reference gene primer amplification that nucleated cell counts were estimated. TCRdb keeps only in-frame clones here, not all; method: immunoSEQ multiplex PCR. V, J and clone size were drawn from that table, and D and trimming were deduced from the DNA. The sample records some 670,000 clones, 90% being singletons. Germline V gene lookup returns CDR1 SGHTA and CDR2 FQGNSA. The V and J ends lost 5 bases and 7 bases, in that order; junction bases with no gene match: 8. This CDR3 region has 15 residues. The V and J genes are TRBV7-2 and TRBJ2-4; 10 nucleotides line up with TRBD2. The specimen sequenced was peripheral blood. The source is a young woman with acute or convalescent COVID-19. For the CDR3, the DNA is TGTGCCAGCAGCACCCAGCGGGGGGGCCTCAACATTCAGTACTTC. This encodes CASSTQRGGLNIQYF.